What follows are 5 T cell receptor beta chains derived from one specimen sequenced in a study of immune evolution from preneoplasia to lung adenocarcinoma. Method: immunoSEQ multiplex PCR; TCRdb's copy keeps in-frame clones and lacks some. The sample carries about 6,300 clones, around 78% recorded once. Source material: FFPE minimally invasive lung adenocarcinoma tissue. The receptors come from a person aged 60-80 years with lung adenocarcinoma.

V gene TRBV9 combines with J gene TRBJ2-2; the D is unclear. CDR3 length equals 14 residues. Trimming pared 4 bases from V and 7 bases from J, leaving 14 bases between. Looked up from germline, CDR1 is SGDLS and CDR2 is YYNGEE. This CDR3 reads CASSPPPGNGELFF. CDR3 DNA sequence: TGTGCCAGCAGCCCCCCCCCGGGTAACGGGGAGCTGTTTTTT.

This clone is deemed medium-sized. The chain uses TRBV5-1 and TRBJ2-1, with 7 positions matching TRBD1. J gave up 7 bases and V 1 base, and 2 bases lay outside the gene matches. The germline V gene has CDR1 SGHRS and CDR2 YFSETQ. The CDR3 runs 13 residues. As DNA, the CDR3 is TGCGCCAGCAGCTTGACAGGGGTGAATGAGCAGTTCTTC. It translates to CASSLTGVNEQFF.

This clone was counted a single time. V gene TRBV6-4 combines with J gene TRBJ2-1, with 7 positions matching TRBD2. With V trimmed by 0 bases and J by 5 bases, 10 bases remained unmatched. The CDR3 covers 17 residues. Germline CDR1 reads MRHNA; CDR2 reads SNTAGT. CDR3 coding DNA: TGTGCCAGCAGTGACTCGGAGCAGCGGGGAGAAGACAATGAGCAGTTCTTC. Its translation: CASSDSEQRGEDNEQFF.

This chain joins TRBV9 and TRBJ2-5, with 9 bases matching TRBD2. The CDR3 has 18 amino acids. Germline V gene sequence: CDR1 SGDLS, CDR2 YYNGEE. Losses at the gene ends were 4 bases for V and 5 bases for J; bases not matched to a gene: 18. CDR3 in DNA: TGTGCCAGCAGCTCCAGCGCCCCGGGACTAGCAGGGGGGGAGACCCAGTACTTC. It encodes CASSSSAPGLAGGETQYF. The variable domain in full, completed from reference TRBV9 and TRBJ2-5, reads DSGVTQTPKHLITATGQRVTLRCSPRSGDLSVYWYQQSLDQGLQFLIQYYNGEERAKGNILERFSAQQFPDLHSELNLSSLELGDSALYFCASSSSAPGLAGGETQYFGPGTRLLVL.

The chain couples TRBV11-3 to TRBJ2-1; the D gene could be TRBD1 or TRBD2 (7 bases each). The V end was cut by 4 bases, the J end by 7 bases, with 14 bases between. The germline CDR1 and CDR2 sequences are SGHNT and YENEEA. This CDR3 has 14 residues. The CDR3 spells CASSSGGQSNEQFF. The CDR3 DNA is TGTGCCAGCAGCTCGGGGGGACAGTCGAATGAGCAGTTCTTC. The complete variable domain, with remaining parts taken from reference TRBV11-3 and TRBJ2-1, reads EAGVVQSPRYKIIEKKQPVAFWCNPISGHNTLYWYLQNLGQGPELLIRYENEEAVDDSQLPKDRFSAERLKGVDSTLKIQPAELGDSAVYLCASSSGGQSNEQFFGPGTRLTVL.